This TCR beta chain stems from a study of blood T cell repertoires in COVID-19. Study-level background: From T cells, B-cell-depleted T cells, or PBMCs came the material, which was cDNA or gDNA.

This CDR3 is 15 amino acids long. Between the trimmed V and J ends, which lost 3 bases and 6 bases, there was a span of 15 bases. The germline CDR1 and CDR2 sequences are MNHEY and SMNVEV (reference sequence). TCRdb keeps only in-frame clones here, not all; method: immunoSEQ multiplex PCR. This table holds roughly 86,000 clones, around nine tenths found once. This receptor was taken from a man in his forties with acute or convalescent COVID-19. V gene TRBV27 combines with J gene TRBJ1-5; D perhaps matches TRBD1 (5 bases). The sample comprised peripheral blood. DNA of the CDR3: TGTGCCAGCAGTTTGGGTAGGGGTTCGCGTCAGCCCCAGCATTTT. This gives the protein CASSLGRGSRQPQHF.